A selection of T cell receptor beta chains follows, all from one sample in a study of blood T cells in healthy people across ages. TCRdb re-analysed the 5' RACE reads in MiXCR, keeping a single row per CDR3 protein. The sample lists about 1 million distinct CDR3 sequences, almost 25% occurring once. This sample was also put to use in a study of T cells of mothers and their children.

Sequencing input: blood. The receptors here all came from a girl aged 2-9 years in good health. Both conserved end residues are part of each CDR3.

V gene,J gene,CDR3 protein
TRBV11-2,TRBJ2-3,CASSPIRSDTQYF
TRBV7-9,TRBJ1-1,CASSLASGLYTEAFF
TRBV11-1,TRBJ2-7,CASSRRRPPYEQYF
TRBV11-3,TRBJ1-2,CASSWEPPGGLNYGYTF
TRBV25-1,TRBJ2-5,CASSEIGGSSGKEETQYF
TRBV29-1,TRBJ2-1,CSVIVWRGSYNEQFF
TRBV28,TRBJ2-5,CATKGLAGEETQYF
TRBV29-1,TRBJ1-5,CSVTDRPGQPQHF
TRBV29-1,TRBJ2-7,CSVRWTDYYEQYF
TRBV9,TRBJ2-5,CASSPGTEETQYF
TRBV3-1,TRBJ1-1,CASSQETSYLAFF
TRBV28,TRBJ1-5,CASSNYRQGGGSNQPQHF
TRBV6-2/TRBV6-3,TRBJ2-7,CASRRGVDEQYF
TRBV7-6,.,CASSLEVWTGSNEQYF
TRBV29-1,TRBJ2-5,CSGEYQETQYF
TRBV3-1,.,CASSQALNEQFF
TRBV9,TRBJ2-1,CASSVSPEVNEQFF
TRBV20-1,TRBJ2-3,CSGLAGADTQYF
TRBV11-2,TRBJ1-1,CASSVDGGAMNTEAFF
TRBV7-2,TRBJ1-2,CASSLSSANYGYTF
TRBV4-3,TRBJ2-7,CASSQGTSGVGHEQYF
TRBV5-1,TRBJ1-4,CASSQAGVESEKLFF
TRBV29-1,TRBJ2-7,CSVEIGGDYEQYF
TRBV29-1,TRBJ1-4,CSVRGADPEKLFF
TRBV6-6,TRBJ2-5,CASSKADQETQYF
TRBV6-2/TRBV6-3,TRBJ2-1,CATGEGKPNEQFF
TRBV3-1,TRBJ1-3,CASSREGAVGNTIYF
TRBV4-2,TRBJ1-2,CASSQDSTGAGGYTF
TRBV28,TRBJ2-7,CASSLYFYEQYF
TRBV7-9,TRBJ2-7,CASSPNPGTYEQYF
TRBV29-1,TRBJ1-1,CSVEDQGIEAFF
TRBV7-2,TRBJ1-2,CASRPQSYGYTF
TRBV4-2,TRBJ2-7,CASSHYSTYEQYF
TRBV27,.,CASSEIRGYEQFF
TRBV29-1,TRBJ1-2,CSAGGTASYGYTF
TRBV11-3,TRBJ2-4,CASSFSGGLENIQYF
TRBV29-1,TRBJ2-5,CSVLPSPSPQETQYF
TRBV7-9,TRBJ1-2,CASSSRTETNYGYTF
TRBV3-1,TRBJ2-4,CASSRVGQGIHF
TRBV20-1,TRBJ1-4,CSASQKQGAREKLFF
TRBV29-1,TRBJ1-4,CSVGSGLGNEELFF
TRBV29-1,TRBJ1-1,CSVPGTGGTGDTEAFF
TRBV28,TRBJ1-1,CASSLVRGGTEAFF